A selection of T cell receptor beta chains follows, all from one sample in a study of neurological immune-mediated disorders. Each CDR3 protein is one row after TCRdb ran MiXCR on the 5' RACE reads. There are 50,000 or so distinct CDR3 sequences in the sample; approximately 3.9% occur only once, and over 5.5% lies in the top ten. Material for sequencing was PBMCs. Receptors were obtained from a man in his sixties with multiple sclerosis. Both conserved end residues are part of each CDR3. Size values are once, few and many counts, or a class for expanded clones, and some rows have none.

v_call,clone_size,j_call,cdr3_aa
TRBV16,many,TRBJ1-3,CASSQSRVGLPTGNTIYF
TRBV5-1,few,TRBJ1-1,CASTLNRGRSTEAFF
TRBV7-9,few,TRBJ2-2,CASSPTGNTGELFF
TRBV7-6,many,TRBJ2-3,CASSLVGQGFSTDTQYF
TRBV20-1,many,TRBJ2-7,CSASRSGTGSSYEQYF
TRBV10-3,many,TRBJ1-4,CAISESGRPVEKLFF
TRBV7-3,-,TRBJ2-7,CASSLHAASYEQYF
TRBV20-1,-,TRBJ1-4,CSATEGGTNEKLFF
TRBV20-1,many,TRBJ1-1,CSATQSSKGNEAFF
TRBV20-1,many,TRBJ1-5,CSARVPGPLNQPQHF
TRBV6-1,many,TRBJ1-1,CASDRVTEAFF
TRBV5-1,many,TRBJ1-2,CASSFGTGRDGYTF
TRBV11-3,many,TRBJ2-1,CASSLGTSGVGQFF
TRBV7-7,many,TRBJ2-1,CASSPSGRVGDEQFF
TRBV20-1,many,TRBJ2-5,CSAQGEETQYF
TRBV7-2,many,TRBJ2-1,CASSARRGAGHNEQFF
TRBV14,many,TRBJ2-2,CASSQGQGRTGELFF
TRBV20-1,many,TRBJ2-7,CSAWTSGRTYEQYF
TRBV5-1,many,TRBJ2-7,CASSLASDEQYF
TRBV7-2,many,TRBJ2-1,CASSLPGTRHNEQFF
TRBV20-1,many,TRBJ1-6,CSASFGQGPRTPLHF
TRBV12-3/TRBV12-4,few,TRBJ2-7,CASSFDRGGYEQYF
TRBV5-5,many,TRBJ1-2,CASSLQGAYGYTF
TRBV20-1,many,TRBJ2-4,CSARPGGLSIQYF
TRBV6-5,many,TRBJ2-1,CASTYNRDGYNEQFF
TRBV5-1,many,TRBJ2-3,CASSFSSDTQYF
TRBV5-5,many,TRBJ1-5,CASSKTGGHQPQHF
TRBV5-5,many,TRBJ2-5,CASSLGVNQETQYF
TRBV27,many,TRBJ2-7,CASSLFGVQGPYEQYF
TRBV15,many,TRBJ2-1,CATSRSRGLQSSEQFF
TRBV29-1,many,TRBJ2-4,CSTSGGSGTAKNIQYF
TRBV20-1,many,TRBJ2-2,CSARGLVVNTGELFF
TRBV25-1,many,TRBJ2-7,CASTGQGNEQYF
TRBV27,many,TRBJ2-1,CASSPVLGHEFF
TRBV12-3/TRBV12-4,many,TRBJ1-1,CASSFKLNTEAFF
TRBV20-1,many,TRBJ2-5,CSALIGTGEGTQYF
TRBV5-1,-,TRBJ1-1,CASSLGPGTLNTEAFF
TRBV5-6,many,TRBJ1-6,CASSLVSGNSPLHF
TRBV20-1,many,TRBJ1-1,CSASRQGIWPGAEAFF
TRBV2,few,TRBJ2-1,CASSPGRLGQFF
TRBV20-1,many,TRBJ2-5,CSAVPGLKETQYF
TRBV20-1,many,TRBJ2-7,CSARDVSPLQYF
TRBV4-1,many,TRBJ1-5,CASSQQWSNQPQHF
TRBV6-2/TRBV6-3,-,TRBJ2-1,CASSLRDNPTEEQFF
TRBV20-1,-,TRBJ2-5,CSAILDTQETQYF
TRBV2,many,TRBJ2-2,CASAGGPRNTGELFF
TRBV5-1,many,TRBJ1-1,CASRPTDTRPEAFF
TRBV14,many,TRBJ2-1,CASSQATFGEQFF
TRBV20-1,many,TRBJ2-7,CSAISNEQYF
TRBV12-3/TRBV12-4,many,TRBJ2-2,CATSPQGAGELFF
TRBV20-1,many,TRBJ2-1,CSARSASGRATEQFF
TRBV27,-,TRBJ2-4,CASSFRALDPTGVAKNIQYF
TRBV20-1,many,TRBJ2-3,CSAPSGTSLMPSTDTQYF